Reported below is one T cell receptor (beta chain). Many counts were recorded for this clonotype. No antigen is known for it. No clone much larger than this one lies a single base away; base qualities are absent. This entry comes from a study of T cells in Graves' hyperthyroidism and ophthalmopathy (dated by TCRdb to the late 2010s). Study-wide context: Peripheral blood was sampled at the time of initial diagnosis, prior to any treatment. A discovery cohort of about 96 patients, fewer than 50 with Graves' ophthalmopathy and 55 to 60 with stable Graves' hyperthyroidism, was used to find distinguishing TCR V-J signatures. Whether ophthalmopathy could be predicted prospectively was tested in an independent validation cohort made up of under 20 hyperthyroidism patients plus 17 patients who later progressed to ophthalmopathy. The 100 discovery patients were randomly split 7:3 into training and test sets. Thyroid tissue and blood T-cell repertoires from over 5 Graves' hyperthyroidism patients were also compared in the study. After blood sampling, hyperthyroidism patients were treated with methimazole at a starting dose of 30 mg daily, and ophthalmopathy patients were treated with high-dose intravenous methylprednisolone. The paper reports TCR Vbeta CDR3 sequencing of roughly 140 peripheral blood samples: around 45 ophthalmopathy, about 75 hyperthyroidism and around 17 progressor patients.

Clipping removes 5 bases from V and 0 bases from J, with 8 as the unmatched junction base count. The CDR3, from cysteine to phenylalanine, totals 17 residues. Only the CDR3 portion is preserved as DNA: 51 bases, with reading frame beginning at the first base. Via the germline V gene, CDR1 is SGHAT and CDR2 FQNNGV. Ophthalmopathy patients had moderately to severely active disease, with a Clinical Activity Score of 3 or more, a NOSPECS grade of 4 or more, and a disease duration of less than 3 months. Patients with uncontrolled infections, other autoimmune diseases, pregnancy or lactation were excluded. Clinical symptoms, serum thyroxine and TRAb, thyroid ultrasound, and orbital computed tomography formed the basis for the diagnoses. Ficoll-Paque density gradient centrifugation was used to isolate PBMCs from approximately 11 ml of fresh peripheral blood. Total RNA was extracted using Trizol reagent, and RNA quality was assessed on an Agilent 2100 Bioanalyzer.

Amplification of TCR beta CDR3 regions was carried out from RNA transcripts. The TCR CDR3 was subjected to a first round of RT-PCR using the HTBI primer set and the Qiagen OneStep RT-PCR kit. A second multiplex PCR round built the libraries, followed by size selection and purification. Libraries were sequenced paired-end with 100 bp reads on an Illumina HiSeq2000. The published analysis was carried out like this. SOAPnuke was used to process the raw data, with reads discarded if the reads contained adapters or uncalled bases, had a mean Phred below 15, or lacked an exact constant-primer or identifier match. COPE v1.2.5 was used to merge high-quality paired reads, and clonotypes were defined as unique nucleotide sequences. MiTCR v1.1 was used to align clonotypes to the IMGT TRBV, TRBD and TRBJ reference segments. The analysis included only V-J combinations with a frequency above 0.0001, which together covered approximately 99% of the repertoires. The TCS score was defined as the ratio of F50 (clonal expansion) to E x V (chaos), calculated using BLOSUM62-based TCRdist between CDR3 peptides within each V-J. Welch's t-statistics and random forest reduced approximately 520 V-J features to 13, which were used in a naive Bayes classifier (R e1071). The public sequencing data were trimmed at Q25 with fastp and processed into clonotypes with MiXCR by TCRdb, which kept only in-frame beta chains. Duplicate CDR3 protein sequences are folded into a single record with the most common DNA and genes. These V and J calls originate from TCRdb's pipeline instead of the authors' own analysis. In this sample the table shows around 570,000 distinct CDR3 sequences, approximately 20% of which occur a single time. Approximately 50% of the sample lies in the top ten.

What the work shows at the level of the full study, not this receptor alone: In validation, the model predicted progression to ophthalmopathy with approximately 71% sensitivity and less than 75% specificity, a median of about six months before onset. Blood samples also contained most of the expanded thyroid clonotypes (frequency above 0.001), which suggests that blood repertoires may reflect thyroid immune responses. Ophthalmopathy was separated from stable hyperthyroidism by a 13 V-J signature model, with around 88% sensitivity and about 81% specificity obtained in cross-validation and 80%/75% obtained in testing. No statistical method was used to set the sample size in advance, and investigators knew the group allocation.

Material for sequencing was blood. This TCR was sampled from a man aged 40-49 years with Graves' ophthalmopathy. The chain links TRBV11-2 with TRBJ2-2; a stretch of 8 junction bases matches TRBD2. This receptor has the CDR3 CASSPGGWRANTGELFF. The nucleotide sequence is TGTGCCAGCAGCCCGGGGGGGTGGAGGGCGAACACCGGGGAGCTGTTTTTT.